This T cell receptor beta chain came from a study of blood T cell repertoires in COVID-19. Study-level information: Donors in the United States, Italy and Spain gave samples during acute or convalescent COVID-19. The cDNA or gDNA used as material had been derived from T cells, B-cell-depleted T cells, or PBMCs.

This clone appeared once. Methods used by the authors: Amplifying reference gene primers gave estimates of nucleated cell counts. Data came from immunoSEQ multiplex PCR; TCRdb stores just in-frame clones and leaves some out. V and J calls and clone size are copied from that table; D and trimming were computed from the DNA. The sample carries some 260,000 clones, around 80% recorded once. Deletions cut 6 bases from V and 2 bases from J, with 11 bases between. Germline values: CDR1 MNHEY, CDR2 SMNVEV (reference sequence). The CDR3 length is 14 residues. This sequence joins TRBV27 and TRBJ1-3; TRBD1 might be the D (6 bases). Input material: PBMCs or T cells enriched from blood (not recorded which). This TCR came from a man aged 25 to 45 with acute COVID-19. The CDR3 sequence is CASRKQGTGNTIYF. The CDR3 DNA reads TGTGCCAGCAGAAAACAGGGAACTGGAAACACCATATATTTT.